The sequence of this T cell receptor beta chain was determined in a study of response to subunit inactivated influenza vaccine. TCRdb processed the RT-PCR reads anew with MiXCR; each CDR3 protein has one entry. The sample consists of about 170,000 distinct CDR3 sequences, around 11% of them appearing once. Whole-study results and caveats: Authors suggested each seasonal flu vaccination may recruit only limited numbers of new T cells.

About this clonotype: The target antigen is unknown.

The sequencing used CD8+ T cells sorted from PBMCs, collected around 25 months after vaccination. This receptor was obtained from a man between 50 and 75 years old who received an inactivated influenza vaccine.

This CDR3 is CSGLAENTGELFF. CDR3 in DNA: TGCAGCGGGCTAGCGGAAAACACCGGGGAGCTGTTTTTT. The chain carries TRBV29-1 and TRBJ2-2, with TRBD2 matching over 7 bases. Germline V gene sequence: CDR1 SQVTM, CDR2 ANQGSEA. This CDR3 has 13 amino acids. The junction had 4 bases not matched to a gene; V was cut back by 7 bases and J by 2 bases.